One sample yielded the 27 T cell receptor beta chains listed below, sequenced in a study of T cell responses to AZD1222 COVID-19 vaccine. Profiled with immunoSEQ multiplex PCR; TCRdb holds only in-frame clones, not every one. Here the sample spans about 150,000 clones, approximately 90% being singletons. The sample in question was peripheral blood, obtained 28 days after the second AZD1222 dose. These receptors came from an adult who received the AZD1222 COVID-19 vaccine.

Note on this clone: Relative to the germline gene, one junction end is altered; a read error may explain this. The chain carries TRBV19 and TRBJ2-3, with 8 nucleotides matching TRBD2. There are 15 residues in the CDR3. The germline gives CDR1 LNHDA, CDR2 SQIVND (reference sequence). CDR3 nucleotides: TGTGCCAGTAGCATAGCGGGGAGGAGCACAGATACGCAGTATTTT. It is translated as CASSIAGRSTDTQYF.

The rearrangement joins TRBV3-1 (or the pseudogene TRBV3-2) to TRBJ1-6; D unresolved. The CDR3 extends over 17 amino acids. Trimming removed 0 bases at V and 0 bases at J, with 9 bases between. Germline CDR1 is LGHDT and CDR2 is YNNKEL (reference sequence). CDR3 bases: TGTGCCAGCAGCCAAGAAAGGGTTAGCTCCTATAATTCACCCCTCCACTTT. This translates into CASSQERVSSYNSPLHF.

This chain joins TRBV6-1 and TRBJ1-3, with TRBD1 as a possible D gene (5 bases). Germline V gene data show CDR1 as MNHNS and CDR2 as SASEGT. The V end was cut by 3 bases, the J end by 2 bases, with 14 bases between. This CDR3 contains 16 residues. The chain's CDR3 is CASSDWIGAPGNTIYF. CDR3 DNA: TGTGCCAGCAGTGATTGGATTGGGGCCCCTGGAAACACCATATATTTT.

The sample holds one count of this clone. The genes are TRBV2 and TRBJ1-1, with a possible D match to TRBD1 (6 bases). The ends were cut back, 8 bases at V and 0 bases at J, with 16 bases in the middle. Germline V lookup: CDR1 SNHLY, CDR2 FYNNEI. The CDR3 runs 15 residues. Here the CDR3 reads CASLRDIVMNTEAFF. CDR3 nucleotide sequence: TGTGCCAGCCTGCGGGACATTGTGATGAACACTGAAGCTTTCTTT.

This chain uses TRBV7-2 with TRBJ2-3; TRBD2 matches 8 bases. Germline assignment: CDR1 SGHTA and CDR2 FQGNSA. The CDR3 contains 16 residues. Trimming removed 2 bases from V and 0 bases from J; junction bases left unmatched: 4. The CDR3 sequence is CASSLLVAGSTDTQYF. CDR3 nucleotide sequence: TGTGCCAGCAGCTTATTGGTAGCGGGGAGCACAGATACGCAGTATTTT.

This sequence joins TRBV30 and TRBJ1-2, with a possible D match to TRBD1 (5 bases). CDR3 length: 18 amino acids. CDR1 is GTSNPN and CDR2 is SVGIG in the germline V gene (reference sequence). V dropped 2 bases and J dropped 8 bases, with 30 bases sitting between them. As DNA, the CDR3 is TGTGCCTGGAGTCTTCCATATTACCGGGACCGGGTAGAAAGGGGCTACACCTTC. Protein: CAWSLPYYRDRVERGYTF. The full variable domain, with the rest looked up from reference TRBV30 and TRBJ1-2, is SQTIHQWPATLVQPVGSPLSLECTVEGTSNPNLYWYRQAAGRGLQLLFYSVGIGQISSEVPQNLSASRPQDRQFILSSKKLLLSDSGFYLCAWSLPYYRDRVERGYTFGSGTRLTVV.

The chain couples TRBV18 to TRBJ2-2, with TRBD2 matching 11 bases. Losses at the gene ends were 6 bases for V and 5 bases for J; bases not matched to a gene: 5. The CDR3 extends over 15 amino acids. Looked up from germline, CDR1 is KGHSH and CDR2 is LQKENI. The chain's CDR3 is CASSPWTSGTGELFF. The CDR3 coding sequence is TGTGCCAGCTCCCCCTGGACTAGCGGGACCGGGGAGCTGTTTTTT.

This chain links TRBV11-2 with TRBJ2-1, with D maybe TRBD2 (5 bases). V lost 1 base and J 7 bases, leaving 14 bases between the germline ends. The length of the CDR3 is 15 residues. Germline CDR1 SGHAT, CDR2 FQNNGV. Here the CDR3 reads CASSLAGSEPNEQFF. The CDR3 DNA sequence: TGTGCCAGCAGCTTAGCGGGGTCGGAACCTAATGAGCAGTTCTTC.

This chain links TRBV24-1 with TRBJ1-4; weak D call: TRBD1 (5 bases). The CDR3 sequence is 17 residues long. V shed 8 bases and J shed 0 bases, with 18 bases lying between them. Germline V gene sequence: CDR1 KGHDR, CDR2 SFDVKD. Here the CDR3 reads CATIKRTSPPTNEKLFF. CDR3 bases: TGTGCCACCATCAAACGGACAAGCCCTCCAACTAATGAAAAACTGTTTTTT.

The chain is built from TRBV10-1 and TRBJ1-2; D is perhaps TRBD1 (5 bases). The germline V gene encodes CDR1 WNHNN and CDR2 SYGVQD (reference sequence). This CDR3 is 13 amino acids long. Trimming shortened V by 6 bases and J by 6 bases, and 14 bases separated the two germline ends. The CDR3 is CASSRRVGHGYTF. DNA for the CDR3: TGCGCCAGCAGCCGCAGGGTCGGACATGGCTACACCTTC.

The gene calls are TRBV5-1 and TRBJ2-5; 14 nucleotides match TRBD2. Germline lookup yields CDR1 SGHRS and CDR2 YFSETQ. With 4 bases clipped from V and 5 bases from J, the junction kept 7 bases outside the gene matches. CDR3 length: 16 residues. CDR3: CASSQTTSGGVETQYF. CDR3 nucleotide sequence: TGCGCCAGCAGCCAAACGACTAGCGGGGGGGTTGAGACCCAGTACTTC.

Comments on this clone: Additional DNA sequences in this sample encode the identical CDR3. The rearrangement links TRBV20-1 to TRBJ2-3; D is uncertain. CDR1 is DFQATT and CDR2 is SNEGSKA in the germline V gene (reference sequence). CDR3 length equals 11 residues. Trimming took 3 bases from V and 5 from J, leaving 6 bases between them. CDR3: CSASLQDTQYF. DNA for the CDR3: TGCAGTGCTAGTTTGCAAGATACGCAGTATTTT.

V and J are TRBV28 and TRBJ2-7; D not resolved. CDR1 and CDR2 (germline): MDHEN, SYDVKM. This CDR3 spans 11 amino acids. V dropped 5 bases and J dropped 2 bases, with 4 bases sitting between them. The CDR3 spells CASSIAYEQYF. CDR3 nucleotide sequence: TGTGCCAGCAGTATTGCCTACGAGCAGTACTTC.

This clone was observed a single time. Written as DNA, the CDR3 is TGTGCCAGCAGTTTGACAGTACCTCTTGGCTACACCTTC. Encoded protein: CASSLTVPLGYTF. This chain joins TRBV12-3 or TRBV12-4 and TRBJ1-2; the D gene is possibly TRBD1 (5 bases). This CDR3 spans 13 amino acids. V was shortened by 3 bases and J by 7 bases, with 12 bases between the two germline ends.

The chain recombines TRBV20-1 with TRBJ1-2, with D hard to call. Trimming took 5 bases from V and 13 from J, leaving 11 bases between them. The CDR3 contains 9 residues. Germline V gives CDR1 DFQATT, CDR2 SNEGSKA (reference sequence). CDR3 protein: CSAYILGTF. The CDR3 DNA reads TGCAGTGCTTATATCCTCGGCACCTTC.

This clone was picked up a small number of times. Here the CDR3 reads CASSLGQTTGELFF. Here the CDR3 DNA reads TGTGCCAGCAGCTTAGGACAGACCACCGGGGAGCTGTTTTTT. The chain links TRBV7-9 to TRBJ2-2; the D gene is possibly TRBD1 (5 bases). Trimming left V 1 base short and J 4 bases short, with 7 bases between. The CDR3 is 14 amino acids. The V gene's germline CDR1 is SEHNR and CDR2 FQNEAQ (reference sequence).

This chain joins TRBV29-1 and TRBJ1-2; the D is unclear. The CDR3 runs to 12 residues. V lost 4 bases, J lost 7 bases, and 13 bases lay in between. The germline V gene has CDR1 SQVTM and CDR2 ANQGSEA. The chain's CDR3 is CSVVGGVGGYTF. CDR3 in DNA: TGCAGCGTTGTAGGTGGTGTAGGTGGCTACACCTTC. The full variable domain, with the rest looked up from reference TRBV29-1 and TRBJ1-2, is SAVISQKPSRDICQRGTSLTIQCQVDSQVTMMFWYRQQPGQSLTLIATANQGSEATYESGFVIDKFPISRPNLTFSTLTVSNMSPEDSSIYLCSVVGGVGGYTFGSGTRLTVV.

This rearrangement joins TRBV4-1 to TRBJ1-3; D perhaps matches TRBD1 (5 bases). The germline V and J ends were trimmed by 0 bases and 3 bases, with 15 bases remaining between them. CDR3 size: 17 residues. From germline, CDR1 is MGHRA and CDR2 YSYEKL. DNA for the CDR3: TGCGCCAGCAGCCAAGAGGGGCCGGATTCTTTTGGAAACACCATATATTTT. This encodes CASSQEGPDSFGNTIYF.

The CDR3 is CASSAQGAEAFF. Written as DNA, the CDR3 is TGTGCCAGCAGCGCCCAGGGTGCTGAAGCTTTCTTT. The chain joins TRBV9 to TRBJ1-1; D is possibly TRBD1 (5 bases). V was shortened by 3 bases and J by 6 bases, with 9 bases between the two germline ends. Germline CDR1 is SGDLS and CDR2 is YYNGEE. The CDR3 has 12 amino acids.

This sequence joins TRBV27 and TRBJ2-7, with 11 bases identical to TRBD2. Germline-derived CDR1 and CDR2 are MNHEY and SMNVEV (reference sequence). The CDR3 length is 13 residues. V shed 6 bases, J shed 5 bases, and the junction held 3 bases outside the gene matches. The CDR3: CASRFSGRDEQYF. The CDR3 nucleotides are TGTGCCAGCAGGTTTAGCGGGAGGGACGAGCAGTACTTC.

The chain recombines TRBV11-3 with TRBJ2-1; no firm D call. The V and J ends lost 4 bases and 6 bases respectively, with 16 bases between them. Per germline, CDR1 SGHNT and CDR2 YENEEA. The CDR3 consists of 15 residues. The CDR3, as DNA: TGTGCCAGCAGCTCTAATGGGCAACCGATCAATGAGCAGTTCTTC. Its translation: CASSSNGQPINEQFF.

The gene calls are TRBV4-1 and TRBJ2-7; 7 nucleotides line up with TRBD2. The CDR3 extends over 18 amino acids. The V segment lost 3 bases and the J segment 5 bases; nucleotides outside the gene matches: 19. Germline loops: CDR1 MGHRA, CDR2 YSYEKL. CDR3 DNA: TGCGCCAGCAGCCATTACCCCGGGACTACAACTAAGAGCCACGAGCAGTACTTC. Translated, it gives CASSHYPGTTTKSHEQYF.

This chain connects TRBV3-1 (or the pseudogene TRBV3-2) to TRBJ1-3; D unclear. This CDR3 spans 16 amino acids. V was cut by 1 base and J by 0 bases, with 10 bases left in between. The V gene's germline CDR1 is LGHDT and CDR2 YNNKEL (reference sequence). CDR3 residues: CASSQAPRYSGNTIYF. The CDR3 DNA sequence: TGTGCCAGCAGCCAAGCCCCTCGTTACTCTGGAAACACCATATATTTT.

The rearrangement uses TRBV5-1 and TRBJ1-5; D remains unclear. The V and J ends lost 1 base and 0 bases respectively, with 11 bases between them. CDR1 and CDR2 (germline): SGHRS, YFSETQ. The CDR3 sequence is 16 residues long. CDR3: CASSLIPEYSNQPQHF. Here the CDR3 DNA reads TGCGCCAGCAGCTTGATCCCAGAGTATAGCAATCAGCCCCAGCATTTT.

This chain links TRBV20-1 with TRBJ2-1; 7 nucleotides align to TRBD1. Germline V gene lookup returns CDR1 DFQATT and CDR2 SNEGSKA (reference sequence). There are 13 residues in the CDR3. J lost 5 bases, V lost 3 bases, and 4 bases had no gene match. The CDR3 coding sequence is TGCAGTGCTAGTATTACAGGGGACAATGAGCAGTTCTTC. Amino acids: CSASITGDNEQFF.

This clone was recorded only once. The chain combines TRBV3-1 (or the pseudogene TRBV3-2) with TRBJ2-1; 9 bases match TRBD1. This CDR3 region has 16 residues. Germline loops: CDR1 LGHDT, CDR2 YNNKEL (reference sequence). With 5 bases clipped from V and 0 bases from J, the junction kept 5 bases outside the gene matches. The CDR3 DNA follows: TGTGCCAGCAGCATTTGGGGACAGGGCTCCTACAATGAGCAGTTCTTC. Protein: CASSIWGQGSYNEQFF.

The chain employs TRBV19 and TRBJ1-3; the D is unclear. With 9 bases removed from V and 4 bases from J, the gap between germline ends came to 16 bases. The CDR3 is 14 amino acids. Looked up from germline, CDR1 is LNHDA and CDR2 is SQIVND (reference sequence). The CDR3 loop reads CARQVSQTGNTIYF. In nucleotides, the CDR3 is TGTGCCAGACAAGTCTCCCAAACAGGAAACACCATATATTTT.